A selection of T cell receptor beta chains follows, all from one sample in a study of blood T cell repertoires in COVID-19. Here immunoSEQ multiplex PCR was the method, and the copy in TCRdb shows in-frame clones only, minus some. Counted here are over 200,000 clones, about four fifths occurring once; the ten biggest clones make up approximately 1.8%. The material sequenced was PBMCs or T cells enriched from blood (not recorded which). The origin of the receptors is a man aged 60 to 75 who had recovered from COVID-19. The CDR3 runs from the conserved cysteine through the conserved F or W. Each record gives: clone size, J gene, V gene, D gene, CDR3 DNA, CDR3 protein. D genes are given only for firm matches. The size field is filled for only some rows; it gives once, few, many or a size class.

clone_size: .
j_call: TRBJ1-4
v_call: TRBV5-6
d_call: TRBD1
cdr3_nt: TGTGCCAGCAGCCTAGGGACAGGGGAACCCGGGGGCTATAATGAAAAACTGTTTTTT
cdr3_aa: CASSLGTGEPGGYNEKLFF

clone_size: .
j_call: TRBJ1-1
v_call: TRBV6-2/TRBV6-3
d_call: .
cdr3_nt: TGTGCCAGCAGTTACTCTGAACACCCGAATCCCTCTGAAGCTTTCTTT
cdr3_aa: CASSYSEHPNPSEAFF

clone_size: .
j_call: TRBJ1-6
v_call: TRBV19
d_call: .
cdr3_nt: TGTGCCAGTAGCGGGGGAAGGGACTCACCCCTCCACTTT
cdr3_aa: CASSGGRDSPLHF

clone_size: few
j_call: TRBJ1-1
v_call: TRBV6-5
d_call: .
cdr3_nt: TGTGCCAGCAGTTACCAACAGGGAATCACTGAAGCTTTCTTT
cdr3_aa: CASSYQQGITEAFF

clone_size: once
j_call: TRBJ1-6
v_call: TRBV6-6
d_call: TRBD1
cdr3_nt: TGTGCCAGCAGTCCCCTCTTCAGGGGGTCTCACTATAATTCACCCCTCCACTTT
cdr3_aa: CASSPLFRGSHYNSPLHF

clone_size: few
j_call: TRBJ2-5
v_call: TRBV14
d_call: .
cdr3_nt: TGTGCCAGCAGCCAAGGAGCCAGGTCAGAGACCCAGTACTTC
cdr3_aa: CASSQGARSETQYF

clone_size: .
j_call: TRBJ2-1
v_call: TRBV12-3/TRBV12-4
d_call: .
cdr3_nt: TGTGCCAGCAGTTTTGGGCAGGCGGGCGAGCAGTTCTTC
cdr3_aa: CASSFGQAGEQFF

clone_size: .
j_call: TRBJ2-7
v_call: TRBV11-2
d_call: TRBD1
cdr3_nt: TGTGCCAGCAGCTTAAGAAGGGGGCCTTCGGCCACCTACGAGCAGTACTTC
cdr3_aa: CASSLRRGPSATYEQYF

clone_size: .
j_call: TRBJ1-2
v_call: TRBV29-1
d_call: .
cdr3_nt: TGCAGCGTTGAATGGGGGGGTAACTATGGCTACACCTTC
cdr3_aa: CSVEWGGNYGYTF

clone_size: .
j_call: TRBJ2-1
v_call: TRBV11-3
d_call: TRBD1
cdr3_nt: TGTGCCAGCAGCTTAGGTCTACCGGGACAGGGTTTCAATGAGCAGTTCTTC
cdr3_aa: CASSLGLPGQGFNEQFF

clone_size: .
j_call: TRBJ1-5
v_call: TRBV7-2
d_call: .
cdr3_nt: TGTGCCAGCAGCCCCGCGGGAGCGTTTCAGCCCCAGCATTTT
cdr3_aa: CASSPAGAFQPQHF

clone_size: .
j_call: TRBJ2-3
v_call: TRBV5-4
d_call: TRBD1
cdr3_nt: TGTGCCAGCAGCCTGGACAGGTTAACAGATACGCAGTATTTT
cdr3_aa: CASSLDRLTDTQYF

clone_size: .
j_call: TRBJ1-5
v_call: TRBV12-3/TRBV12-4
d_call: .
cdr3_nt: TGTGCCAGCAGTCAGGGCTTGCTACCCCAGCATTTT
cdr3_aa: CASSQGLLPQHF

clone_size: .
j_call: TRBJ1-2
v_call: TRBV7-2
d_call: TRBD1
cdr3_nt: TGTGCCAGCAGCTTAGTAGGGGGTAGAGGGGGCGCGGTCTATGGCTACACCTTC
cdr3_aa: CASSLVGGRGGAVYGYTF

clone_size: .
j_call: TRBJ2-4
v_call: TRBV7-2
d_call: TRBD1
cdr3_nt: TGTGCCAGCAGCCCAACCCGGACAGGAATAAAAAACATTCAGTACTTC
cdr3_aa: CASSPTRTGIKNIQYF

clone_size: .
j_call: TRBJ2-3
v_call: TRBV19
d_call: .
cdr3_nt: TGTGCCAGCCGGGTGTTGGATACGCAGTATTTT
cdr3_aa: CASRVLDTQYF

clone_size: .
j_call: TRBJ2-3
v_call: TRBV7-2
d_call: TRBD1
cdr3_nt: TGTGCCAGCAGCCCAGGCAGGGACAGGGGGATTCCAGATACGCAGTATTTT
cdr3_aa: CASSPGRDRGIPDTQYF

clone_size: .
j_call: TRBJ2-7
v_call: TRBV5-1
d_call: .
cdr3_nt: TGCGCCAGCAGCTTCCCAAGAGGGCAGGAGCAGTACTTC
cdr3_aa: CASSFPRGQEQYF

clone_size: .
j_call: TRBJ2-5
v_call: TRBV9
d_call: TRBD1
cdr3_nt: TGTGCCAGCAGCTCCACGGACAGGAGGGAGACCCAGTACTTC
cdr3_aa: CASSSTDRRETQYF

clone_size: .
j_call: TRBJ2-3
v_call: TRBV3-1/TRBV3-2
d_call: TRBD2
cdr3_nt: TGTGCCAGCAGCCAAAGTTTAACTAGCGGGGGGATGACAGATACGCAGTATTTT
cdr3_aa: CASSQSLTSGGMTDTQYF

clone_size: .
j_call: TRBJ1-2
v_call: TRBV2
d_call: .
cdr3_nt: TGTGCCAGCAGTGGCCAGGCGCAACTCTATGGCTACACCTTC
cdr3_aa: CASSGQAQLYGYTF

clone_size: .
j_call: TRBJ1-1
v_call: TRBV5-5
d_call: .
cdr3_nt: TGTGCCAGCAGCTTGAGTAGTCAGGTTGAAGCTTTCTTT
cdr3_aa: CASSLSSQVEAFF

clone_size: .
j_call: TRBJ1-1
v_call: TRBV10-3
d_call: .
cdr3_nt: TGTGCCATCAGTGTGGACAGACTGAACACTGAAGCTTTCTTT
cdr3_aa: CAISVDRLNTEAFF

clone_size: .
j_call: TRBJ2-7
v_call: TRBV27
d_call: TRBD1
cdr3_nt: TGTGCCAGCGCGACAGGGCTCAACGAGCAGTACTTC
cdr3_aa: CASATGLNEQYF

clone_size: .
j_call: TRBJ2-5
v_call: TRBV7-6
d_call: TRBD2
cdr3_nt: TGTGCCAGCAGCCGTAGCGGGGGCCAAGAGACCCAGTACTTC
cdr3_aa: CASSRSGGQETQYF

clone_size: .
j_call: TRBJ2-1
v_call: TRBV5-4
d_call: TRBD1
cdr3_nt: TGTGCCAGCAGCTTGGTCGGACAGGGGGATAGTGAGCAGTTCTTC
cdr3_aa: CASSLVGQGDSEQFF

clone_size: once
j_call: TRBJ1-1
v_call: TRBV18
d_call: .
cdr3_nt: TGTGCCAGCTCACCCGGGTCCCTGAACACTGAAGCTTTCTTT
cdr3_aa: CASSPGSLNTEAFF

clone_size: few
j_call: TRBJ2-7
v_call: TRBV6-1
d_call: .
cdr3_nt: TGTGCCAGCAGTGACGGGGTCCACGAGCAGTACTTC
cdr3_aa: CASSDGVHEQYF

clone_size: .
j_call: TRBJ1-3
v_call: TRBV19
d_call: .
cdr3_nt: TGTGCCAGTAGTTTCTCCTCTGGAAACACCATATATTTT
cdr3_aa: CASSFSSGNTIYF

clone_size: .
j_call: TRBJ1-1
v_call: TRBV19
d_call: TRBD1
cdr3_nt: TGTGCCAGTACCGAGGGACAGACCAACACTGAAGCTTTCTTT
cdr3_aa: CASTEGQTNTEAFF

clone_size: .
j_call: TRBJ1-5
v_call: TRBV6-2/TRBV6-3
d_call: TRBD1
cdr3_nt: TGTGCCAGCAGTTACCGGACAGGCAATACAGCCCAGCATTTT
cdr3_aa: CASSYRTGNTAQHF